This T cell receptor (beta chain) originates from a study of blood T cell repertoires in COVID-19. Across the study: Acute-phase and convalescent COVID-19 samples originated in the United States, Italy and Spain. From T cells, B-cell-depleted T cells, or PBMCs came the material, which was cDNA or gDNA.

In the original processing: How many nucleated cells were present was estimated from reference gene primer amplification. The table came from immunoSEQ multiplex PCR; TCRdb's copy has only in-frame clones and leaves some out. The D gene and trimming were derived from the DNA, and the V and J assignments and clone size from that table. The data contain about 140,000 clones, about 88% of them seen just once; the ten biggest clones take up more than 2%. Seattle researchers signed up patients amid active infection and tracked them longitudinally. Germline V gene data show CDR1 as MRHNA and CDR2 as SNTAGT. V lost 7 bases to trimming and J lost 4 bases; unmatched junction nucleotides: 21. There are 18 residues in the CDR3.

The rearrangement links TRBV6-4 to TRBJ1-1; 7 positions agree with TRBD1. This clonotype originated in a human donor with COVID-19, enrolled during active disease. The donor label of this sample is uncertain. The material sequenced was peripheral blood. As DNA, the CDR3 is TGTGCCAGCACCTTTCTACAGGGGAAGTTGGTGATAACCACTGAAGCTTTCTTT. This translates into CASTFLQGKLVITTEAFF.